This T cell receptor (beta chain) was sequenced for a study of T cells after yellow fever vaccination. The study's findings and limits: Compared with primary, the secondary response was weaker and peaked at day 5, not 15. Booster sampling recovered most clones from primary vaccination (roughly 96% CD4, around 90% CD8).

Germline V CDR1 and CDR2: DFQATT, SNEGSKA (reference sequence). Trimming took off 5 bases at V and 1 base at J, with 10 bases between the two ends. The CDR3 is made up of 13 amino acids. This clonotype was observed at least ten times. No antigen is known for it. In TCRdb, the 5' RACE reads were re-called with MiXCR into one record per CDR3 protein. This sample has more than 65,000 distinct CDR3 sequences, with around 5% found just once. The specimen comprised CD4+ T cells sorted from PBMCs, sampled around 15 days after the first yellow fever vaccination. V gene TRBV20-1 combines with J gene TRBJ2-3, with a tentative D call TRBD1 (5 bases). The source of this sequence is a man aged 18 to 30 who received the YFV17D yellow fever vaccine. The CDR3: CSARVRGTDTQYF. CDR3 DNA sequence: TGCAGTGCTCGGGTCAGGGGCACAGATACGCAGTATTTT.